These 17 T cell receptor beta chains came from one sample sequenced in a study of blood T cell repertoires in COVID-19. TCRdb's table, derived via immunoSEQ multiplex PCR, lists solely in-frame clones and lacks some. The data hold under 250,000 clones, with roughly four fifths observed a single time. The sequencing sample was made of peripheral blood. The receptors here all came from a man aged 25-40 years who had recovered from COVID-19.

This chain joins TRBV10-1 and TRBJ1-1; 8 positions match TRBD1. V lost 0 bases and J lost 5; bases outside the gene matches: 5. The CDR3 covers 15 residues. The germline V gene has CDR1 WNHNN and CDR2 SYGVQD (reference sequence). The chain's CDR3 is CASSESTGVETEAFF. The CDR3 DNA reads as TGCGCCAGCAGTGAGTCGACAGGGGTAGAGACTGAAGCTTTCTTT.

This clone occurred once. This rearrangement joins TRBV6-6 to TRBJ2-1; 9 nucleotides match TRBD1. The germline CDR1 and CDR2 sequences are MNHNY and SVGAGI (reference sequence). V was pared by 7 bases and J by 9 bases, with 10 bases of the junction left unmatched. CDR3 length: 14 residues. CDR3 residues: CASKTGTGNTEQFF. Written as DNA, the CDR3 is TGTGCCAGCAAAACCGGGACAGGGAACACTGAGCAGTTCTTC.

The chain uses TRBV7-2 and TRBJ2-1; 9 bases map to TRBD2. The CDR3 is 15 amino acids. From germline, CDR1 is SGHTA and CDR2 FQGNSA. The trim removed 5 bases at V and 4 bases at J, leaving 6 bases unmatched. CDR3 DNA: TGTGCCAGCAGCCAAAGCGGGGGGACTTACAATGAGCAGTTCTTC. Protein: CASSQSGGTYNEQFF. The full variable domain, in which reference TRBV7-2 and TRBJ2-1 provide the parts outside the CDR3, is GAGVSQSPSNKVTEKGKDVELRCDPISGHTALYWYRQSLGQGLEFLIYFQGNSAPDKSGLPSDRFSAERTGGSVSTLTIQRTQQEDSAVYLCASSQSGGTYNEQFFGPGTRLTVL.

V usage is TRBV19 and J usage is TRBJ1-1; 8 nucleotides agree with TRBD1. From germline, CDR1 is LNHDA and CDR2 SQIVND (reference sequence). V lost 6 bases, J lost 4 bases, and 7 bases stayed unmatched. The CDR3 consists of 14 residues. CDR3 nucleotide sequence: TGTGCCAGTAGGGCCGGACAGGGTAGCACTGAAGCTTTCTTT. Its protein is CASRAGQGSTEAFF.

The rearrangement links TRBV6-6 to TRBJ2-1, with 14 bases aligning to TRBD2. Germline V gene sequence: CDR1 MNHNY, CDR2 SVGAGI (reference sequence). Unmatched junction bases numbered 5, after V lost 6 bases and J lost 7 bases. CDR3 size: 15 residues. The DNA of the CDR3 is TGTGCCAGCAGGGATGGGACTAGCGGGGGAAATGAGCAGTTCTTC. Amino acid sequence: CASRDGTSGGNEQFF.

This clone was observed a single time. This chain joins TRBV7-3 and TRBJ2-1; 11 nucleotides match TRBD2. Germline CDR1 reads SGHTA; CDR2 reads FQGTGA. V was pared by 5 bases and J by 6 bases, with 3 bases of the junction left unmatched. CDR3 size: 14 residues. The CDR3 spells CASSLSGGANEQFF. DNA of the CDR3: TGTGCCAGCAGCCTTAGCGGGGGGGCCAATGAGCAGTTCTTC. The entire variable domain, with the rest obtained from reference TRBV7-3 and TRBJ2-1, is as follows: GAGVSQTPSNKVTEKGKYVELRCDPISGHTALYWYRQSLGQGPEFLIYFQGTGAADDSGLPNDRFFAVRPEGSVSTLKIQRTERGDSAVYLCASSLSGGANEQFFGPGTRLTVL.

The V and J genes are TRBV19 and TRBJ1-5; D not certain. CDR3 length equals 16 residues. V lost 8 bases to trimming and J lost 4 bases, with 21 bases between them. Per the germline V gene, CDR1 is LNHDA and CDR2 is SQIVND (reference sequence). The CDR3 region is CASSKVYGVSNQPQHF. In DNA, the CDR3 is TGTGCCAGTTCAAAAGTCTACGGGGTATCTAATCAGCCCCAGCATTTT.

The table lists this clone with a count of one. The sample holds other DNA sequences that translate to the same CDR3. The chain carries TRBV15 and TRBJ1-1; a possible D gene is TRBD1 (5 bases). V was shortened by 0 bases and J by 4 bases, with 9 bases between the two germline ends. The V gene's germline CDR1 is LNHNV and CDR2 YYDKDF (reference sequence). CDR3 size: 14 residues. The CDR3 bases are TGTGCCACCAGCAGAGATAGGGGATCCACTGAAGCTTTCTTT. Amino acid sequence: CATSRDRGSTEAFF.

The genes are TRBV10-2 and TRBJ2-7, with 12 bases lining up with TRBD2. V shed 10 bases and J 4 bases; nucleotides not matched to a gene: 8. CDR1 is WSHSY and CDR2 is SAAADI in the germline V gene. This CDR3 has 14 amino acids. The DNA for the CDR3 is TGCGCCACCAACCTAGCGGGGGGGAAGTACGAGCAGTACTTC. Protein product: CATNLAGGKYEQYF.

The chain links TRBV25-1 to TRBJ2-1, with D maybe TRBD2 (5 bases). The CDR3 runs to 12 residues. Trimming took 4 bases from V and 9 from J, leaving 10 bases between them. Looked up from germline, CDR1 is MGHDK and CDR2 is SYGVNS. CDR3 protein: CASSGVSGEQFF. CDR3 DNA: TGTGCCAGCAGTGGGGTGAGCGGTGAGCAGTTCTTC.

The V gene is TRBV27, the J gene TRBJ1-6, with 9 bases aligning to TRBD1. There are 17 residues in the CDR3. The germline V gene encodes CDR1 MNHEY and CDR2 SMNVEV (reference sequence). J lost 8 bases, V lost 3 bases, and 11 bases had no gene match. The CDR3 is CASSLFGTGRGDSPLHF. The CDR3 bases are TGTGCCAGCAGTTTGTTCGGGACAGGGCGAGGCGATTCACCCCTCCACTTT.

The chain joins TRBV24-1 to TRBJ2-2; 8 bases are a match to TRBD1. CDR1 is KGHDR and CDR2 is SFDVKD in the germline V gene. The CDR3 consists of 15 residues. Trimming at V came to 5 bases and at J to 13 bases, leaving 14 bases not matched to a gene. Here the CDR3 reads CATSAWGTGSKGLFF. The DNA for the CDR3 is TGTGCCACCAGTGCTTGGGGGACAGGATCGAAGGGGCTGTTTTTT.

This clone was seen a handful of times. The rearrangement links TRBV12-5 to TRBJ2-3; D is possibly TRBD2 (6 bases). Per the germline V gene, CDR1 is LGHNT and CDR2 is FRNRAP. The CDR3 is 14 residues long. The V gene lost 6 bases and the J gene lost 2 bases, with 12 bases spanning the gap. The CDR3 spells CASGEGRNTDTQYF. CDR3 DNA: TGTGCTAGTGGGGAGGGGAGAAACACAGATACGCAGTATTTT.

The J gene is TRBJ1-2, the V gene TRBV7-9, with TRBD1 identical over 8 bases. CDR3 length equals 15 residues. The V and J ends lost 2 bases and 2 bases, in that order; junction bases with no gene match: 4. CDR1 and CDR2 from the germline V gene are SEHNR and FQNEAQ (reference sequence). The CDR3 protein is CASSLSGTGNYGYTF. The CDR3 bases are TGTGCCAGCAGCTTATCGGGGACAGGAAACTATGGCTACACCTTC.

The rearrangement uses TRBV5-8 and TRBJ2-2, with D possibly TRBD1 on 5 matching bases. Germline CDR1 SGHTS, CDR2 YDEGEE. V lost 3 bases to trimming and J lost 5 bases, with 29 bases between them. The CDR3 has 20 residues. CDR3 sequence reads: CASSYPPVRGRVRWTGELFF. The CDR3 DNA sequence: TGTGCCAGCAGCTACCCGCCGGTTAGGGGTCGGGTTCGTTGGACCGGGGAGCTGTTTTTT.

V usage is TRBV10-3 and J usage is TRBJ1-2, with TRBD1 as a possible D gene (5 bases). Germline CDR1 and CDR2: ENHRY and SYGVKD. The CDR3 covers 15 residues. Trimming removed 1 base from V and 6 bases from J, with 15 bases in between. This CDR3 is CAISEFLEGTNGYTF. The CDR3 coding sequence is TGTGCCATCAGTGAGTTTTTGGAGGGGACGAATGGCTACACCTTC.

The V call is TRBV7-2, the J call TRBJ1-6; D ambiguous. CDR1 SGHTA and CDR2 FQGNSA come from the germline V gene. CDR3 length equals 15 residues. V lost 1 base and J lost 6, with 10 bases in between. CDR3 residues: CASSLVRGSNSPLHF. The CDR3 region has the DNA TGTGCCAGCAGCTTAGTCCGGGGATCTAATTCACCCCTCCACTTT. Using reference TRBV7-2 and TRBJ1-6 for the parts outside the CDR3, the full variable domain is GAGVSQSPSNKVTEKGKDVELRCDPISGHTALYWYRQSLGQGLEFLIYFQGNSAPDKSGLPSDRFSAERTGGSVSTLTIQRTQQEDSAVYLCASSLVRGSNSPLHFGNGTRLTVT.